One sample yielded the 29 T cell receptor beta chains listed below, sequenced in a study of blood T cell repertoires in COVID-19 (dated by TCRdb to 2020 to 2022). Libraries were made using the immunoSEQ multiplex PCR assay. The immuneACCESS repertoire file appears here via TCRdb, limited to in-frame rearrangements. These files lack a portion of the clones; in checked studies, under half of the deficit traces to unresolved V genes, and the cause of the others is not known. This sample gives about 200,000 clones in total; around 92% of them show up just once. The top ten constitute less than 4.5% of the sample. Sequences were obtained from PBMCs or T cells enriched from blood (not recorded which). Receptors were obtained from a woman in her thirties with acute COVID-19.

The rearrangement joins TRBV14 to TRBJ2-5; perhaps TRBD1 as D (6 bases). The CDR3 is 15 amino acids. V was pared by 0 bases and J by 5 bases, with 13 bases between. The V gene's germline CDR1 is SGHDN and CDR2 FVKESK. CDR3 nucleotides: TGTGCCAGCAGCCAAGATTTGGGACATAGGGAGACCCAGTACTTC. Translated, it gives CASSQDLGHRETQYF.

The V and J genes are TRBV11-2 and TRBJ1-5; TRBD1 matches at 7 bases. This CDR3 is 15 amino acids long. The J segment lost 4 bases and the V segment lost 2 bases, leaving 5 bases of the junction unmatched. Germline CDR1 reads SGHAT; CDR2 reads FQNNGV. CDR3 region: CASSLHGQANQPQHF. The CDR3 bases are TGTGCCAGCAGCTTACATGGACAGGCTAATCAGCCCCAGCATTTT. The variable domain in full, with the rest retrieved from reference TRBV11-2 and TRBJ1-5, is EAGVAQSPRYKIIEKRQSVAFWCNPISGHATLYWYQQILGQGPKLLIQFQNNGVVDDSQLPKDRFSAERLKGVDSTLKIQPAKLEDSAVYLCASSLHGQANQPQHFGDGTRLSIL.

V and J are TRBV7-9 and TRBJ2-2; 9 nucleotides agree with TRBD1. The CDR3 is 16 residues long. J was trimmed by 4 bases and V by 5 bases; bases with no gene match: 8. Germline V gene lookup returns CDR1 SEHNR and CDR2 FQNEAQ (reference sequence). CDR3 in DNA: TGTGCCAGCAGCCGGGGACAGGGCGGTGGCACCGGGGAGCTGTTTTTT. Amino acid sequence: CASSRGQGGGTGELFF.

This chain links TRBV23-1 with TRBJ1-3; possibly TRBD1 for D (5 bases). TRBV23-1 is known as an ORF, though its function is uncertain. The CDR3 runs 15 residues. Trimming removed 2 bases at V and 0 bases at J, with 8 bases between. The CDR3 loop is CASSQDSSSGNTIYF. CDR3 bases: TGCGCCAGCAGTCAAGACAGCAGCTCTGGAAACACCATATATTTT.

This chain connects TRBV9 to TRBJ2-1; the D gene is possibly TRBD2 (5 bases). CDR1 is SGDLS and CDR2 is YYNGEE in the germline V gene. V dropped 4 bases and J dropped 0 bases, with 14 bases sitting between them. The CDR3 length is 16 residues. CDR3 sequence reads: CASSPRTESSYNEQFF. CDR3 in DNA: TGTGCCAGCAGCCCTAGGACTGAGAGCTCCTACAATGAGCAGTTCTTC.

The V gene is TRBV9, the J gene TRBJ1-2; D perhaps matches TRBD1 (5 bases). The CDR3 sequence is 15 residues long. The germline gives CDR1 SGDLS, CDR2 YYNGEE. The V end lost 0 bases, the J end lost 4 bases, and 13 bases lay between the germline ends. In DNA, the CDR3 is TGTGCCAGCAGCGTAGAAGGGGCCGTCTCCTATGGCTACACCTTC. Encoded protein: CASSVEGAVSYGYTF. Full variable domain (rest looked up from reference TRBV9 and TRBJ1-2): DSGVTQTPKHLITATGQRVTLRCSPRSGDLSVYWYQQSLDQGLQFLIQYYNGEERAKGNILERFSAQQFPDLHSELNLSSLELGDSALYFCASSVEGAVSYGYTFGSGTRLTVV.

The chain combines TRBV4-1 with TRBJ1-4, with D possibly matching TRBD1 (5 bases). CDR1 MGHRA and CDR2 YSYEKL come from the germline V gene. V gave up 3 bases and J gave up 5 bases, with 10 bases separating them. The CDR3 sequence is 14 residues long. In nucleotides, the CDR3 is TGCGCCAGCAGCCAGACTCAGGGAAATGAAAAACTGTTTTTT. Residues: CASSQTQGNEKLFF.

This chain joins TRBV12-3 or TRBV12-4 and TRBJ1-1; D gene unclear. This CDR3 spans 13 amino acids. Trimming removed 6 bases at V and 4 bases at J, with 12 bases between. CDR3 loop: CASSPSVGTEAFF. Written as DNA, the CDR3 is TGTGCCAGCAGCCCTAGTGTCGGCACTGAAGCTTTCTTT.

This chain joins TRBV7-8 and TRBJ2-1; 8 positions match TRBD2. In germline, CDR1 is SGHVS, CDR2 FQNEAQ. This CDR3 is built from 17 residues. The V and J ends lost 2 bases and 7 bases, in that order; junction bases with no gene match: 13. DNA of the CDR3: TGTGCCAGCAGCTTATCCGGTCGCGGGGGGCTGGGAAATGAGCAGTTCTTC. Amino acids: CASSLSGRGGLGNEQFF.

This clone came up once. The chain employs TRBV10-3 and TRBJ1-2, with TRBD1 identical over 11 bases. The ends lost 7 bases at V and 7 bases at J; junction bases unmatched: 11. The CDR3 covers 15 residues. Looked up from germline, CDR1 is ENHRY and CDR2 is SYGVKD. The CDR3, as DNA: TGTGCCATCAATGATCCGGGACAGGGGGGTCTTGGCTACACCTTC. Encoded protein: CAINDPGQGGLGYTF.

This CDR3 reads CASSPSGGSSDTQYF. CDR3 DNA: TGTGCCAGCAGTCCTAGCGGGGGGTCCTCAGATACGCAGTATTTT. This chain connects TRBV25-1 to TRBJ2-3, with 11 bases fitting TRBD2. This CDR3 is built from 15 residues. Germline lookup yields CDR1 MGHDK and CDR2 SYGVNS. Trimming cost V 5 bases and J 4 bases; bases outside gene matches: 5.

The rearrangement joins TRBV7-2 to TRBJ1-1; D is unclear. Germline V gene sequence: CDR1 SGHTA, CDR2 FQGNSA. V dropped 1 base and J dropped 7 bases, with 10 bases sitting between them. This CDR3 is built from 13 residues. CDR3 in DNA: TGTGCCAGCAGCTTAGAAGTAACTCGTGAAGCTTTCTTT. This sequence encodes CASSLEVTREAFF.

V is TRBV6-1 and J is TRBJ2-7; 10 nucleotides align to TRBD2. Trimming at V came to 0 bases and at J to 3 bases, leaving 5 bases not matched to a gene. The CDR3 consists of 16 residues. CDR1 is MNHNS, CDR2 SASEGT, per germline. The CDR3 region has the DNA TGTGCCAGCAGTGAAGCCTTAGCGGGGGGATTCTACGAGCAGTACTTC. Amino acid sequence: CASSEALAGGFYEQYF.

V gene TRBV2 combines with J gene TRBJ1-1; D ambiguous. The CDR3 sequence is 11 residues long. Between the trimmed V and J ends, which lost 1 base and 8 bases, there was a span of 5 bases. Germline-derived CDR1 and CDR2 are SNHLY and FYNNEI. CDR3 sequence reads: CASSEDSEAFF. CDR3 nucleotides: TGTGCCAGCAGTGAAGACTCCGAAGCTTTCTTT.

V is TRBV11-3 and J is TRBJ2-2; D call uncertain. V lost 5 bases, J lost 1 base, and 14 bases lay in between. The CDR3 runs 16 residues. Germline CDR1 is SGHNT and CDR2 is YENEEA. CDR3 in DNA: TGTGCCAGCAGCCCTCGCGGCCGAATGAACACCGGGGAGCTGTTTTTT. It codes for CASSPRGRMNTGELFF.

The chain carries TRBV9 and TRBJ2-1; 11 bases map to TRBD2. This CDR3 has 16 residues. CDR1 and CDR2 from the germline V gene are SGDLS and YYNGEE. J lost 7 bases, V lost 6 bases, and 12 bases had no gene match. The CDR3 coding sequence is TGTGCCAGCAACAATAATAGGGGACTAGCGGCTAATGAGCAGTTCTTC. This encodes CASNNNRGLAANEQFF.

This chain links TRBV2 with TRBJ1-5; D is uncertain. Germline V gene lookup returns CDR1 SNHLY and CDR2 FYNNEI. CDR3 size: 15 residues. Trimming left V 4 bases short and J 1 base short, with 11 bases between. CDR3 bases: TGTGCCAGCAGTGTAGAGCCACGAAGCAATCAGCCCCAGCATTTT. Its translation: CASSVEPRSNQPQHF.

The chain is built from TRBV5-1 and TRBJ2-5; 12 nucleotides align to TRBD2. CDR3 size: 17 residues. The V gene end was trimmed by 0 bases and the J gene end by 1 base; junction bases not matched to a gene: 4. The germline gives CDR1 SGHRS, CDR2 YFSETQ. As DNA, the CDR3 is TGCGCCAGCAGCTTGGCGACTAGCGGGGGCCTCCAAGAGACCCAGTACTTC. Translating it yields CASSLATSGGLQETQYF.

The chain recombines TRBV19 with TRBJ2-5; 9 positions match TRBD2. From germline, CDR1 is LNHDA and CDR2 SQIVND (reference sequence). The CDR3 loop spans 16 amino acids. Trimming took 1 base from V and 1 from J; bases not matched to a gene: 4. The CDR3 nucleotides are TGTGCCAGTAGTATAGGGCTAGCGGGGCCCCAAGAGACCCAGTACTTC. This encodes CASSIGLAGPQETQYF.

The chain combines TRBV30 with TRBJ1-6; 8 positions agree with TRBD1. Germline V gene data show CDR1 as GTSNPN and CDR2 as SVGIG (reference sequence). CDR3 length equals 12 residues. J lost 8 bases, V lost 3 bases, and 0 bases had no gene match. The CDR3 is CAWRGQDSPLHF. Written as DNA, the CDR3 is TGTGCCTGGAGGGGACAGGATTCACCCCTCCACTTT.

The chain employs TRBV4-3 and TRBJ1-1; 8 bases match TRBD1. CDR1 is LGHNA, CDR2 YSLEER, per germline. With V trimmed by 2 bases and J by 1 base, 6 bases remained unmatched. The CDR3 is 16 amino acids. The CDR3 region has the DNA TGCGCCAGCAGCCAAAACAGGGGGTCCGGGAACACTGAAGCTTTCTTT. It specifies CASSQNRGSGNTEAFF.

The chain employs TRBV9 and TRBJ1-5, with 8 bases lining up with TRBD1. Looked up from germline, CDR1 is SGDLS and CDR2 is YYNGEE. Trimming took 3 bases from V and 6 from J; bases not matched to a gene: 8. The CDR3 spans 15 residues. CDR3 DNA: TGTGCCAGCAGCGCCACAGACAGGGGAGCTCAGCCCCAGCATTTT. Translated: CASSATDRGAQPQHF.

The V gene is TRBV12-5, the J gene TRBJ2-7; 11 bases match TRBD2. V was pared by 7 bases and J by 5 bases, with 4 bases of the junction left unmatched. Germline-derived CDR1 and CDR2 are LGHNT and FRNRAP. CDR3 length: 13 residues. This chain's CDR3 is CASARLAGHEQYF. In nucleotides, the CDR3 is TGTGCTAGTGCCAGACTAGCGGGGCACGAGCAGTACTTC.

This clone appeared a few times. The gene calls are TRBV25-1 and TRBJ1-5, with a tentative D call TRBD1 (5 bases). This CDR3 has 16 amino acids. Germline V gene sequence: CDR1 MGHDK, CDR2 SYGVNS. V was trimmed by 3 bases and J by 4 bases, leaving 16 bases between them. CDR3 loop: CASSDSGVKSNQPQHF. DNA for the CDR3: TGTGCCAGCAGTGACTCGGGGGTAAAGTCTAATCAGCCCCAGCATTTT.

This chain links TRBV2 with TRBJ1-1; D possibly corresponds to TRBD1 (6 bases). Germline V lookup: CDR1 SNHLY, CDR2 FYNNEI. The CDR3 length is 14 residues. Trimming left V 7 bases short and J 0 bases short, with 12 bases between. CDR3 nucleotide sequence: TGTGCCAGCATGATGGACAGAATGAACACTGAAGCTTTCTTT. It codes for CASMMDRMNTEAFF.

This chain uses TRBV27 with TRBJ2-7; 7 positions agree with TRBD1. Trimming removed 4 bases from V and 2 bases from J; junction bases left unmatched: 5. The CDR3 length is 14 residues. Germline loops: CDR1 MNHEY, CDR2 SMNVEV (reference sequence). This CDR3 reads CASSSLDRPYEQYF. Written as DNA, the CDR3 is TGTGCCAGCAGTTCCCTGGACAGGCCCTACGAGCAGTACTTC.

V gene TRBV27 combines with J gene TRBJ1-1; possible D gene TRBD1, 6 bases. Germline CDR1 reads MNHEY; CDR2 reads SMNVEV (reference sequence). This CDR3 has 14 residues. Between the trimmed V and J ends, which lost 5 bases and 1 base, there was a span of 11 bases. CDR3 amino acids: CASSPGTSNTEAFF. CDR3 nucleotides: TGTGCCAGCAGTCCAGGGACATCGAACACTGAAGCTTTCTTT.

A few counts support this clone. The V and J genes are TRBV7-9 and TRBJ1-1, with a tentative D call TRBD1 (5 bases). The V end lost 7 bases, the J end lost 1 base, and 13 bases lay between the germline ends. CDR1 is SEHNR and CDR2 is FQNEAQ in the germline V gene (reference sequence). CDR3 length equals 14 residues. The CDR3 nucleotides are TGTGCCAGCAACCCCGGACAAACGAACACTGAAGCTTTCTTT. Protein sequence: CASNPGQTNTEAFF.

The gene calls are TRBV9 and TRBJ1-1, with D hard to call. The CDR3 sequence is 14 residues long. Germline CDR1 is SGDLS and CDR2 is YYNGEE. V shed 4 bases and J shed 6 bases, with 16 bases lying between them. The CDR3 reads CASSQSVAVSEAFF. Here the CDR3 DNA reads TGTGCCAGCAGCCAATCCGTGGCTGTTTCTGAAGCTTTCTTT.